The TCR beta chain described here comes from a study of T cell changes during pregnancy in multiple sclerosis. Sequenced by immunoSEQ multiplex PCR; TCRdb stores in-frame clones only, minus some. The table shows 35,000 to 45,000 clones, with roughly 93% occurring only once. CDR1 and CDR2 (germline): SGHVS, FNYEAQ. CDR3 length: 15 residues. The V and J ends lost 5 bases and 2 bases, in that order; junction bases with no gene match: 7. The input for sequencing was CD4+ T cells from peripheral blood mononuclear cells, taken in the first trimester of pregnancy. This sequence joins TRBV7-6 and TRBJ2-7, with 9 bases fitting TRBD1. The source is a female donor with multiple sclerosis, enrolled in a pregnancy study. The CDR3 coding sequence is TGTGCCAGCAGCCAGGGACAGGGCAACACCTACGAGCAGTACTTC. Protein: CASSQGQGNTYEQYF.